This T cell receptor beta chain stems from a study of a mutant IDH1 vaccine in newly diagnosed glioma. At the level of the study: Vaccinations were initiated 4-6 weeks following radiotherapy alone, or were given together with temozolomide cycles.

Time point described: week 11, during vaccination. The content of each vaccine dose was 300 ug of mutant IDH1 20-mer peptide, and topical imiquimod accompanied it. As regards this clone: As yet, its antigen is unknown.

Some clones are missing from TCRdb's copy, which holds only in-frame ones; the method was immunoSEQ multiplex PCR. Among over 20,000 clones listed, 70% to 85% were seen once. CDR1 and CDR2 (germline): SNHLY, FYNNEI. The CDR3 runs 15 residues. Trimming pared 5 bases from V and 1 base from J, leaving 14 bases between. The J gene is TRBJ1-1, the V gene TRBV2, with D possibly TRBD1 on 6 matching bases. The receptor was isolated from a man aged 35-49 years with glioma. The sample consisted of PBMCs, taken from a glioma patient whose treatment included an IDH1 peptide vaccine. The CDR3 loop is CASSTGTQTNTEAFF. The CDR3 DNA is TGTGCCAGCAGTACAGGGACCCAAACGAACACTGAAGCTTTCTTT. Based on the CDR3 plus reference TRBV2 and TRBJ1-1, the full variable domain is EPEVTQTPSHQVTQMGQEVILRCVPISNHLYFYWYRQILGQKVEFLVSFYNNEISEKSEIFDDQFSVERPDGSNFTLKIRSTKLEDSAMYFCASSTGTQTNTEAFFGQGTRLTVV.